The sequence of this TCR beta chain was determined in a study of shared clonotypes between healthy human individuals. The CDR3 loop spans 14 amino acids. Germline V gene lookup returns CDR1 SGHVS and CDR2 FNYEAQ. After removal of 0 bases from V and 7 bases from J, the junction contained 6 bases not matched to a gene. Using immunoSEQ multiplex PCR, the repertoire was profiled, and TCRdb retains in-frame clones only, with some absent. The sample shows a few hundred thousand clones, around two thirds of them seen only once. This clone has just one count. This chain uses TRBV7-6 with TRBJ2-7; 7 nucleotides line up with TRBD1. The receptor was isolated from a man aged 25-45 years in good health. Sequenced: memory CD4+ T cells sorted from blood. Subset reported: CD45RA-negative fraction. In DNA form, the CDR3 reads TGTGCCAGCAGCTTAGCGCTACAGGGGAGTGAGCAGTACTTC. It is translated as CASSLALQGSEQYF. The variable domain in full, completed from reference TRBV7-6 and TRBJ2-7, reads GAGVSQSPRYKVTKRGQDVALRCDPISGHVSLYWYRQALGQGPEFLTYFNYEAQQDKSGLPNDRFSAERPEGSISTLTIQRTEQRDSAMYRCASSLALQGSEQYFGPGTRLTVT.